Detailed here is one T cell receptor (beta chain). These data originate in a study of T cell responses to AZD1222 COVID-19 vaccine. Here immunoSEQ multiplex PCR was the method, and the copy in TCRdb shows in-frame clones only, minus some. The table shows some 56,000 clones, with roughly 88% occurring only once. The CDR3 is made up of 16 amino acids. Trimming removed 2 bases at V and 0 bases at J, with 12 bases between. Germline V gene data show CDR1 as SGDLS and CDR2 as YYNGEE. This sequence joins TRBV9 and TRBJ2-1; a possible D gene is TRBD2 (6 bases). The TCR sequence derives from an adult in good health. This specimen consisted of peripheral blood, obtained on day 0 of AZD1222 vaccination. Here the CDR3 reads CASSVRGASSYNEQFF. In DNA form, the CDR3 reads TGTGCCAGCAGCGTCCGCGGGGCCAGCTCCTACAATGAGCAGTTCTTC.